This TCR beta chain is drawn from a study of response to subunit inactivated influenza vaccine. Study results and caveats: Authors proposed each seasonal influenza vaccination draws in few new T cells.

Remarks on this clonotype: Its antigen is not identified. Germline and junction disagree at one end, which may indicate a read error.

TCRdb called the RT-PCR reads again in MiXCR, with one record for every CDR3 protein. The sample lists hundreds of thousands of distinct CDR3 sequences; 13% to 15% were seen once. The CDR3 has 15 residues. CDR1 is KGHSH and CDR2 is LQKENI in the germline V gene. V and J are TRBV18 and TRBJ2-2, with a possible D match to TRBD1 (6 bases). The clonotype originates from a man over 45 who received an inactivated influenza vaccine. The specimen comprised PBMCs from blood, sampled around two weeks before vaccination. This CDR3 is CASSPVRRDTGELFF. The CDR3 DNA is TGTGCCAGCTCACCAGTTCGCAGGGACACCGGGGAGCTTTTTTTT.